The entry that follows covers one T cell receptor (beta chain) sequence. Antigen specificity is unknown. Assay used: immunoSEQ multiplex PCR; TCRdb lists only in-frame clones, some missing. Of about 140,000 clones detected, 93% appear once; the ten largest clones hold around 0.9%. This record comes from a study of T cell responses to AZD1222 COVID-19 vaccine. Points from the study as a whole: A mostly white British donor set with more females was recruited, and clonal diversity was possibly underestimated.

Germline CDR1 is ENHRY and CDR2 is SYGVKD. This CDR3 is built from 16 residues. Trimming shortened V by 10 bases and J by 6 bases, and 28 bases separated the two germline ends. The sequence came from an adult in good health. The sample consisted of peripheral blood, taken on day 0 of MenACWY control vaccination. The V gene is TRBV10-3, the J gene TRBJ2-7, with D perhaps being TRBD1 or TRBD2 (5 bases each). The CDR3: CATGLGANQGPSEQYF. Here the CDR3 DNA reads TGTGCCACGGGGCTTGGAGCGAACCAGGGCCCCTCCGAGCAGTACTTC.